This T cell receptor beta chain originates from a study of cytomegalovirus exposure and HLA in healthy donors. In the PCR, 60 Vbeta and 13 Jbeta primers were used. Sequencing was performed with immunoSEQ multiplex PCR; in TCRdb, only in-frame clones are kept and a portion is missing. The repertoire consists of 190,000 or so clones, with 70% to 85% occurring once and the leading ten covering roughly 0.097%. A few counts support this clone. Germline CDR1 and CDR2: MNHEY and SMNVEV (reference sequence). The CDR3 is 14 amino acids. V shed 3 bases, J shed 9 bases, and the junction held 5 bases outside the gene matches.

The clonotype originates from a boy between 2 and 10 years old in good health and CMV-seronegative. This chain joins TRBV27 and TRBJ1-6, with 7 bases matching TRBD1. The sample taken for sequencing was PBMCs. CDR3 bases: TGTGCCAGCAGTTTCGGACAGGAGCTTTCACCCCTCCACTTT. Amino acid sequence: CASSFGQELSPLHF.